This T cell receptor (beta chain) was recorded in a study of control samples from healthy donors and cancer patients. TCRdb's table, derived via immunoSEQ multiplex PCR, lists solely in-frame clones and lacks some. Of roughly 130,000 clones in the sample, over 75% were seen once. V lost 0 bases to trimming and J lost 0 bases, with 6 bases between them. Germline CDR1 SGDLS, CDR2 YYNGEE. The CDR3 extends over 15 amino acids. This sequence joins TRBV9 and TRBJ1-4; possible D gene TRBD1, 6 bases. The sequencing sample was made of blood. The clonotype originates from a man younger than 35 in good health. The CDR3 sequence: CASSVGTATNEKLFF. CDR3 in DNA: TGTGCCAGCAGCGTAGGGACAGCAACTAATGAAAAACTGTTTTTT.